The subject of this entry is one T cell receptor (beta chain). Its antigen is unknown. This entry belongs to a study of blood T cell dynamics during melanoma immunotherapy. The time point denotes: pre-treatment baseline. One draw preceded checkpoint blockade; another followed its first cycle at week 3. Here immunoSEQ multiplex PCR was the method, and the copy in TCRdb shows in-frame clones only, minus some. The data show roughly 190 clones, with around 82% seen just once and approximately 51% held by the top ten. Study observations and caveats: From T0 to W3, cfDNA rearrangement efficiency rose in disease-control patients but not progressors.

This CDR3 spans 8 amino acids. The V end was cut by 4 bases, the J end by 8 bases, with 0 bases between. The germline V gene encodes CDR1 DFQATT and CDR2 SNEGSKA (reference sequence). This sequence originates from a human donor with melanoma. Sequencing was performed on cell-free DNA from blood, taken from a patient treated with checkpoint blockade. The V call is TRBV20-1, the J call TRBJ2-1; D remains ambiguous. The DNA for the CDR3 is TGCAGTGCTAATGAGCAGTTCTTC. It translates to CSANEQFF.